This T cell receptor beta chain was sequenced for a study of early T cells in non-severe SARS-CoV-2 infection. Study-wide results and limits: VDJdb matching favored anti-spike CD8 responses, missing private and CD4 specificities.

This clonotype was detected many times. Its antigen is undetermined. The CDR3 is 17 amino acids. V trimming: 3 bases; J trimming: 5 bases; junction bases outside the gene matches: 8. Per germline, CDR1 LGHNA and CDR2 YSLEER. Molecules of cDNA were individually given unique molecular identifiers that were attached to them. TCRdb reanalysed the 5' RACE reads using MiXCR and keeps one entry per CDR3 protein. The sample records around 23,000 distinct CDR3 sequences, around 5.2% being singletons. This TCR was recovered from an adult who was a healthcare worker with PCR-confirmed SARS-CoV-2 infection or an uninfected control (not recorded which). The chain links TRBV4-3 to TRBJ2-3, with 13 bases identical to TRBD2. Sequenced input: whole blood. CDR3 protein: CASSQELAGGQKDTQYF. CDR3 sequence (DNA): TGCGCCAGCAGCCAGGAACTAGCGGGAGGGCAGAAAGATACGCAGTATTTT.